This T cell receptor (beta chain) was found in a study of T cell repertoires in cytomegalovirus infection. Study in general: As its CMV epitopes, the study selected recently identified HLA-C-restricted and well-studied HLA-B-restricted targets.

TCRdb used MiXCR to reprocess the reads, holding one entry per CDR3 protein. Of some 940,000 distinct CDR3 sequences in the sample, about a third are singletons; the top ten hold 13%. This clonotype was observed many times. Its antigen is currently unknown. The ends lost 1 base at V and 7 bases at J; junction bases unmatched: 9. The CDR3 is 16 residues long. Germline CDR1 and CDR2: SGHNT and YENEEA. This clonotype originated in a human donor in good health (CMV status not recorded). Some clones in this sample may be carry-over from other donors' samples. Sequenced material: cultured CD8+ T cells from PBMCs, taken from culture after CMV antigen stimulation. The chain recombines TRBV11-3 with TRBJ2-1, with 8 bases fitting TRBD1. For the CDR3, the DNA is TGTGCCAGCAGCTTAGTGGGACAGGCTACGTGGAATGAGCAGTTCTTC. Translating it yields CASSLVGQATWNEQFF.